These 7 T cell receptor beta chains share one sample of origin, sequenced in a study of OX40 agonist ivuxolimab in advanced cancers. The data were produced by immunoSEQ multiplex PCR, yet TCRdb's version contains in-frame clones alone and is incomplete. The profile shows some 83,000 clones, more than 85% of them singletons. The material sequenced was CD4+ or CD8+ T cells sorted from blood, taken in a trial of the OX40 agonist ivuxolimab. The receptors here all came from an adult with an advanced solid tumor such as melanoma, head and neck, liver or kidney cancer.

The rearrangement joins TRBV10-3 to TRBJ1-4; D unresolved. The V gene's germline CDR1 is ENHRY and CDR2 SYGVKD. V was trimmed by 11 bases and J by 0 bases, leaving 13 bases between them. This CDR3 has 14 residues. CDR3 loop: CASSRGATNEKLFF. The DNA for the CDR3 is TGTGCCTCCAGTCGGGGAGCAACTAATGAAAAACTGTTTTTT.

This chain uses TRBV19 with TRBJ2-5; 10 positions match TRBD1. The CDR3 spans 13 residues. Trimming at V came to 9 bases and at J to 1 base, leaving 2 bases not matched to a gene. Germline assignment: CDR1 LNHDA and CDR2 SQIVND (reference sequence). The CDR3, as DNA: TGTGCCAGCCGGGACAGGGGCCAAGAGACCCAGTACTTC. Translation: CASRDRGQETQYF.

The chain couples TRBV7-6 to TRBJ1-3, with TRBD1 identical over 9 bases. The CDR3 is 21 residues long. Germline CDR1 reads SGHVS; CDR2 reads FNYEAQ. V shed 3 bases, J shed 1 base, and the junction held 19 bases outside the gene matches. CDR3 DNA sequence: TGTGCCAGCAGCTTCCTCACCCCGGCTGGGACAGGGATCACGTCTGGAAACACCATATATTTT. It yields the protein CASSFLTPAGTGITSGNTIYF.

In the case of this clone: A junction end diverges from the germline sequence, so it may reflect a read error. The sample has other DNA sequences that encode this CDR3 too. The gene calls are TRBV2 and TRBJ2-7; D uncertain. The CDR3 runs 12 residues. Germline lookup yields CDR1 SNHLY and CDR2 FYNNEI. This chain's CDR3 is CASTKGKLEQYF. CDR3 bases: TGCGCCAGCACGAAGGGAAAACTCGAGCAGTACTTC.

This clone showed up just once. The chain combines TRBV5-5 with TRBJ2-1, with D perhaps TRBD2 (5 bases). Germline CDR1 reads SGHKS; CDR2 reads YYEKEE (reference sequence). V shed 0 bases and J shed 8 bases, with 18 bases lying between them. CDR3 size: 16 residues. CDR3 in amino acids: CASSLGAGVGMDEQFF. The DNA for the CDR3 is TGTGCCAGCAGCTTGGGGGCGGGTGTAGGGATGGATGAGCAGTTCTTC.

The chain joins TRBV27 to TRBJ2-7; 8 bases are a match to TRBD1. The CDR3 consists of 15 residues. Per germline, CDR1 MNHEY and CDR2 SMNVEV (reference sequence). Unmatched junction bases numbered 7, after V lost 1 base and J lost 5 bases. In DNA form, the CDR3 reads TGTGCCAGCAGTTTATTCCAGGGGGCGCAAAACGAGCAGTACTTC. It codes for CASSLFQGAQNEQYF.

The rearrangement uses TRBV7-2 and TRBJ2-1; D is unclear. The V end lost 1 base, the J end lost 9 bases, and 10 bases lay between the germline ends. The CDR3 contains 13 residues. In germline, CDR1 is SGHTA, CDR2 FQGNSA. CDR3 in DNA: TGTGCCAGCAGCTTAGAAGCGAGGTCTGAGCAGTTCTTC. Protein product: CASSLEARSEQFF. The full variable domain, with the rest looked up from reference TRBV7-2 and TRBJ2-1, is GAGVSQSPSNKVTEKGKDVELRCDPISGHTALYWYRQSLGQGLEFLIYFQGNSAPDKSGLPSDRFSAERTGGSVSTLTIQRTQQEDSAVYLCASSLEARSEQFFGPGTRLTVL.